A selection of T cell receptor beta chains follows, all from one sample in a study of shared clonotypes between healthy human individuals. Using immunoSEQ multiplex PCR, the repertoire was profiled, and TCRdb retains in-frame clones only, with some absent. The data hold nearly 2 million clones, with approximately 95% observed a single time. Material: naive CD8+ T cells sorted from blood. The receptors come from a man younger than 35 in good health. CDR3s include the opening cysteine and the closing phenylalanine or tryptophan. A D gene is named only where the DNA matches it firmly. A clone size is listed for some rows: how often the clone was seen (once, few, many), or a class if it is expanded.

-	-	TRBJ2-7	TRBV7-9	TGTGCCAGCAGCCTAAGGATGGTCGGCGAGCAGTACTTC	CASSLRMVGEQYF
TRBD1	-	TRBJ1-1	TRBV5-8	TGTGCCAGCAGCTTTGGACAGGCTGAAGCTTTCTTT	CASSFGQAEAFF
-	-	TRBJ1-4	TRBV2	TGTGCCAGCAACATGGGTGAAAAACTGTTTTTT	CASNMGEKLFF
-	-	TRBJ2-7	TRBV6-6	TGTGCCAGCGGGAGACCCGACTACGAGCAGTACTTC	CASGRPDYEQYF
-	-	TRBJ1-2	TRBV6-5	TGTGCCAGCAGTTTGACGGCGGGCCGAAACTATGGCTACACCTTC	CASSLTAGRNYGYTF
-	once	TRBJ1-5	TRBV15	TGTGCCACCAGCAGAGATAGTCTCCCAAGTCAGCCCCAGCATTTT	CATSRDSLPSQPQHF
-	-	TRBJ2-5	TRBV13	TGTGCCAGCAGCCTCTCGGGGGCGGCGGAGACCCAGTACTTC	CASSLSGAAETQYF
-	-	TRBJ2-3	TRBV5-1	TGCGCCAGCAGCGGGCGGGACAGCAACACAGATACGCAGTATTTT	CASSGRDSNTDTQYF
TRBD1	-	TRBJ2-1	TRBV28	TGTGCCAGCAGTTTATGGCAGGGGGATGACTACAATGAGCAGTTCTTC	CASSLWQGDDYNEQFF
-	-	TRBJ1-1	TRBV7-9	TGTGCCAGCGTAGGGGCTCTGAACACTGAAGCTTTCTTT	CASVGALNTEAFF
-	once	TRBJ2-1	TRBV14	TGTGCCAGCAGCTGGGTCGGGGGGCTCCACTCCTACAATGAGCAGTTCTTC	CASSWVGGLHSYNEQFF
-	-	TRBJ2-7	TRBV7-3	TGTGCCAGCAGCTCCGACAGACCCCAAGAAGAGCAGTACTTC	CASSSDRPQEEQYF
TRBD2	-	TRBJ2-5	TRBV10-3	TGTGCCATCAGTGAGTCACTAGCGGGGGCCCGGGAGACCCAGTACTTC	CAISESLAGARETQYF
-	-	TRBJ1-6	TRBV6-5	TGTGCCAGCAGCCCGACAGGATTCGATTCACCCCTCCACTTT	CASSPTGFDSPLHF
TRBD2	-	TRBJ2-7	TRBV4-3	TGCGCCAGCAGCCAAGAACCCCCCAGTAGGGAGGGGTACGAGCAGTACTTC	CASSQEPPSREGYEQYF
-	-	TRBJ2-2	TRBV11-1	TGTGCCAGCAGCTTACTCGACGGGGGAACCGGGGAGCTGTTTTTT	CASSLLDGGTGELFF
-	-	TRBJ1-4	TRBV7-2	TGTGCCAGCAGCTTGTTGGGCAGGGTGAATGAAAAACTGTTTTTT	CASSLLGRVNEKLFF
TRBD1	-	TRBJ1-5	TRBV6-4	TGTGCCAGCAATCAGGGGGAAAGCAATCAGCCCCAGCATTTT	CASNQGESNQPQHF
TRBD2	-	TRBJ2-1	TRBV30	TGTGCCTGGAGTCTTGGGGGGGAGGGTTACAATGAGCAGTTCTTC	CAWSLGGEGYNEQFF
-	-	TRBJ2-5	TRBV25-1	TGTGCCAGCAGTGAAGGGACGTCAGAGACCCAGTACTTC	CASSEGTSETQYF
-	-	TRBJ1-4	TRBV7-9	TGTGCCAGCAGCCCCGGGGGCGATGAAAAACTGTTTTTT	CASSPGGDEKLFF
-	-	TRBJ2-1	TRBV6-1	TGTGCCAGCAGTGAAGATCCGGACAGTTACAATGAGCAGTTCTTC	CASSEDPDSYNEQFF
-	-	TRBJ2-1	TRBV9	TGTGCCAGCAGTGCGTATGGTGAGCAGTTCTTC	CASSAYGEQFF
TRBD2	-	TRBJ2-1	TRBV7-8	TGTGCCAGCCAATCGGGTATAGCGGGATACAATGAGCAGTTCTTC	CASQSGIAGYNEQFF
-	once	TRBJ2-2	TRBV19	TGTGCCAGTAGTAACAGGGTGGACGGCGGGGAGCTGTTTTTT	CASSNRVDGGELFF
-	-	TRBJ1-2	TRBV28	TGTGCCAGCAGCAGAGACGGAGCTAACTATGGCTACACCTTC	CASSRDGANYGYTF
-	-	TRBJ1-6	TRBV16	TGTGCCAGCAGCCAATCCCTCGGGAATTCACCCCTCCACTTT	CASSQSLGNSPLHF
-	-	TRBJ2-3	TRBV29-1	TGCAGCACCCACCGGGCGGCAGATACGCAGTATTTT	CSTHRAADTQYF
-	-	TRBJ1-1	TRBV4-3	TGCGCCAGCAGCCAAGATCCCGGGCAGGGAAGGTTTGAAGCTTTCTTT	CASSQDPGQGRFEAFF
-	-	TRBJ2-5	TRBV30	TGTGCCTGGAGTGGAGGGGCCCAAGAGACCCAGTACTTC	CAWSGGAQETQYF
TRBD1	-	TRBJ2-1	TRBV28	TGTGCCAGCAGTGCGACAGGGGTCAATGAGCAGTTCTTC	CASSATGVNEQFF
-	-	TRBJ2-3	TRBV9	TGTGCCAGTAGTAAAAGGACTCCTTCAGATACGCAGTATTTT	CASSKRTPSDTQYF
-	-	TRBJ2-3	TRBV5-4	TGTGCCAGCACCCACCCCCCAATGAATACGCAGTATTTT	CASTHPPMNTQYF
-	once	TRBJ2-7	TRBV7-8	TGTGCCAGCAGCAGCAGGGTAACCTACGAGCAGTACTTC	CASSSRVTYEQYF
TRBD2	-	TRBJ2-1	TRBV4-1	TGCGCCAGCAGCCAAGACGGGACTAGCGTGGACAATGAGCAGTTCTTC	CASSQDGTSVDNEQFF
-	-	TRBJ2-1	TRBV10-2	TGCGCCAGTAAAGGGGGGAATGAGCAGTTCTTC	CASKGGNEQFF
-	-	TRBJ1-2	TRBV4-3	TGCGCCAGCAGCCAAGATCTACAGGGTGGCTACACCTTC	CASSQDLQGGYTF
TRBD1	few	TRBJ1-2	TRBV30	TGTGCCTGGAGTGGGGGGACAGGGGGTGGCTACACCTTC	CAWSGGTGGGYTF
-	-	TRBJ2-7	TRBV6-5	TGTGCCAGCATTGAGGGGGGCCCGCCTTTCGAGCAGTACTTC	CASIEGGPPFEQYF
-	-	TRBJ1-4	TRBV4-3	TGCGCCAGCAGCCATCTTTTCGGGCAAACTAATGAAAAACTGTTTTTT	CASSHLFGQTNEKLFF